Reported below is one T cell receptor beta chain. The entry originates in a study of blood T cell repertoires in COVID-19. Overall study: From the United States, Italy and Spain came samples of acute and convalescent COVID-19.

In the source study's methods: Researchers report that nucleated cell counts were estimated from reference gene primer amplification. Assay used: immunoSEQ multiplex PCR; TCRdb lists only in-frame clones, some missing. For V, J and clone size, that table is used; D and trimming come from the DNA. In the table there are 450,000 to 500,000 clones, roughly 85% of which are singletons. The sequenced material came from peripheral blood. The clonotype was recovered from a human donor in a cohort sampled during active COVID-19.

CDR3 nucleotides: TGCGCCAGCAGCTTGGAACCAGCGGGAGCTGAGCAGTTCTTC. Protein product: CASSLEPAGAEQFF. The chain combines TRBV5-1 with TRBJ2-1; 8 bases fit TRBD2. Germline CDR1 and CDR2: SGHRS and YFSETQ. V dropped 0 bases and J dropped 9; count of bases not matched to a gene: 5. The CDR3 totals 14 residues.